This TCR beta chain was identified in a study of high-grade serous ovarian cancer treatment subgroups. TCRdb's copy holds only in-frame clones and misses some; the assay was immunoSEQ multiplex PCR. The sample includes about 40,000 clones, 70% to 80% of them seen just once. The germline V gene encodes CDR1 KGHSH and CDR2 LQKENI. There are 15 residues in the CDR3. The V gene lost 3 bases and the J gene lost 5 bases, with 13 bases spanning the gap. Tumor tissue was taken before any definitive surgery or chemotherapy was given. The source material was tumor tissue. V is TRBV18 and J is TRBJ1-4; a possible D gene is TRBD1 (6 bases). This clonotype originated in a human donor with high-grade serous ovarian cancer. The chain's CDR3 is CASSPSGQRNEKLFF. In DNA form, the CDR3 reads TGTGCCAGCTCACCCTCGGGACAAAGAAATGAAAAACTGTTTTTT.